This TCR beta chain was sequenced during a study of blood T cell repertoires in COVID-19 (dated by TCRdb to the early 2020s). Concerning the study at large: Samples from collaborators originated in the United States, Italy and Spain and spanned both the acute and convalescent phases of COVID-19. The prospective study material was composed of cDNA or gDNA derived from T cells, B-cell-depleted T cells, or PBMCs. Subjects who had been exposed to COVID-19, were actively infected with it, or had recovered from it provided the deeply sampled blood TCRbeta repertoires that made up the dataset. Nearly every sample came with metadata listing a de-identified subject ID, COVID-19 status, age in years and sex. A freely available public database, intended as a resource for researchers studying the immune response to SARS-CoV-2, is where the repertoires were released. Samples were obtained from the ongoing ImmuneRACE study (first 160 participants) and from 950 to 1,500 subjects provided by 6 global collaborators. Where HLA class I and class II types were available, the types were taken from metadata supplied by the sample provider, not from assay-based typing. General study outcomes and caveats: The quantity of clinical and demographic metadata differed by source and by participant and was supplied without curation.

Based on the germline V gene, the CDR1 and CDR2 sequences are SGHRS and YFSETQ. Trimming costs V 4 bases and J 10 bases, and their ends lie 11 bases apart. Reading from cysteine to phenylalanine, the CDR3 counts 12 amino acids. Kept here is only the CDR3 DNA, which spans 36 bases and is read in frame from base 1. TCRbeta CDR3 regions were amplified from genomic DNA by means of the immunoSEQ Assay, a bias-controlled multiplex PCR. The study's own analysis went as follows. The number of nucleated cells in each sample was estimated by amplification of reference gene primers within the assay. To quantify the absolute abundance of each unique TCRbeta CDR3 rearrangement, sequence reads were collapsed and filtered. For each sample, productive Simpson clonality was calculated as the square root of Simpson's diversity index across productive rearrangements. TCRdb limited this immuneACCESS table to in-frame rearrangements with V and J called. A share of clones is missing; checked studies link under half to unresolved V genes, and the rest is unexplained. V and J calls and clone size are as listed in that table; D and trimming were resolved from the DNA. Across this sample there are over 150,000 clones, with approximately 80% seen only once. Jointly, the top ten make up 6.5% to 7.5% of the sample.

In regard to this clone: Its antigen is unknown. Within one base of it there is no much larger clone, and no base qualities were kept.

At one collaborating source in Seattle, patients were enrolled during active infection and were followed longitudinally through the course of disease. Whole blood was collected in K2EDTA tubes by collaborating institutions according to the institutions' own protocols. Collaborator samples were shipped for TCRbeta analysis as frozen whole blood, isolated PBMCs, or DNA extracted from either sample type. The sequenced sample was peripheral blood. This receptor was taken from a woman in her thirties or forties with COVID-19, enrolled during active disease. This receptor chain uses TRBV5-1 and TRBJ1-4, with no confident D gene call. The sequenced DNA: TGCGCCAGCAGCGGGGAGACGGGAAAACTGTTTTTT. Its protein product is CASSGETGKLFF.